The 19 T cell receptor beta chains below were found in one sample sequenced in a study of cytotoxic CD8 clonotypes in ibrutinib-treated CLL. Using immunoSEQ multiplex PCR, the repertoire was profiled, and TCRdb retains in-frame clones only, with some absent. This sample carries about 58,000 clones, approximately 75% of them seen once, and the ten largest clones take about 40%. The sequencing here drew on PBMCs, taken after 12 months of ibrutinib treatment. These receptors were taken from a human donor with chronic lymphocytic leukemia.

V usage is TRBV28 and J usage is TRBJ1-3, with D uncertain. V was shortened by 5 bases and J by 0 bases, with 11 bases between the two germline ends. The CDR3 length is 15 residues. Germline-derived CDR1 and CDR2 are MDHEN and SYDVKM. CDR3 coding DNA: TGTGCCAGCAGTCCCGCGGTGGGCTCTGGAAACACCATATATTTT. It specifies CASSPAVGSGNTIYF.

The chain links TRBV7-2 to TRBJ2-7; maybe TRBD2 (5 bases). The CDR3 totals 13 residues. Germline-derived CDR1 and CDR2 are SGHTA and FQGNSA. V shed 10 bases and J shed 6 bases, with 19 bases lying between them. CDR3 residues: CATSASGKGEQYF. The CDR3 bases are TGTGCCACCTCAGCATCGGGGAAAGGCGAGCAGTACTTC.

The sample holds a few counts of this clone. The rearrangement joins TRBV7-3 to TRBJ2-1, with D hard to call. V lost 1 base, J lost 9 bases, and 10 bases lay in between. Germline CDR1 and CDR2: SGHTA and FQGTGA. CDR3 size: 13 residues. The CDR3 is CASSLRVAGEQFF. CDR3 DNA sequence: TGTGCCAGCAGCTTAAGGGTCGCAGGTGAGCAGTTCTTC.

This chain joins TRBV23-1 and TRBJ2-7; D might be TRBD1 (5 bases). TRBV23-1 falls under the ORF class, with uncertain function. The CDR3 covers 17 residues. The V end was cut by 2 bases, the J end by 0 bases, with 17 bases between. CDR3 loop: CASSQQTVSRSSYEQYF. The CDR3 region has the DNA TGCGCCAGCAGTCAACAGACAGTCTCAAGAAGCTCCTACGAGCAGTACTTC.

This clone has a single count. This chain connects TRBV6-1 to TRBJ2-7; 8 bases line up with TRBD1. The CDR3 spans 14 residues. V dropped 2 bases and J dropped 4; count of bases not matched to a gene: 4. CDR1 is MNHNS, CDR2 SASEGT, per germline. CDR3 protein: CASSEPGQEYEQYF. The CDR3, as DNA: TGTGCCAGCAGTGAACCGGGACAGGAGTACGAGCAGTACTTC.

This clone was observed once. The chain combines TRBV7-2 with TRBJ2-3; 13 nucleotides line up with TRBD2. Germline loops: CDR1 SGHTA, CDR2 FQGNSA. The CDR3 runs 16 residues. V dropped 0 bases and J dropped 5; count of bases not matched to a gene: 2. CDR3 coding DNA: TGTGCCAGCAGCTTAGCGACTAGCGGGAGGATAGATACGCAGTATTTT. This sequence encodes CASSLATSGRIDTQYF.

This clone was detected a few times. This chain joins TRBV5-1 and TRBJ1-1; D is perhaps TRBD1 (5 bases). Germline loops: CDR1 SGHRS, CDR2 YFSETQ. This CDR3 has 14 amino acids. With 4 bases removed from V and 0 bases from J, the gap between germline ends came to 10 bases. CDR3 bases: TGCGCCAGCAGCCTGGGGGTTCTGAACACTGAAGCTTTCTTT. This encodes CASSLGVLNTEAFF.

J is TRBJ2-6 and V is TRBV19; D not resolved. Deletions cut 3 bases from V and 1 base from J, with 4 bases between. The CDR3 covers 14 residues. CDR1 LNHDA and CDR2 SQIVND come from the germline V gene (reference sequence). The CDR3 reads CASSMSSGANVLTF. In DNA, the CDR3 is TGTGCCAGTAGTATGTCTTCTGGGGCCAACGTCCTGACTTTC.

In regard to this clone: A junction end diverges from the germline sequence, so it may reflect a read error. The genes are TRBV7-7 and TRBJ2-3; D might be TRBD2 (6 bases). This CDR3 has 15 amino acids. Germline CDR1 is SSHAT and CDR2 is FNYEAQ (reference sequence). The CDR3 bases are TGTGCTAGCAGCCCTCAATGGGGGGGCACAGATACGCAGTATTTT. Encoded protein: CASSPQWGGTDTQYF.

This CDR3 reads CASSVGVSVGEKLFF. The CDR3 DNA sequence: TGTGCCAGCAGCGTTGGAGTATCGGTGGGTGAAAAACTGTTTTTT. The rearrangement links TRBV9 to TRBJ1-4; unclear D gene. This CDR3 is built from 15 residues. Trimming removed 2 bases from V and 7 bases from J, with 15 bases in between. Germline V lookup: CDR1 SGDLS, CDR2 YYNGEE.

The J gene is TRBJ1-2, the V gene TRBV6-6; TRBD1 aligns across 7 bases. This CDR3 is 12 amino acids long. The V gene's germline CDR1 is MNHNY and CDR2 SVGAGI (reference sequence). V lost 6 bases and J lost 6; bases outside the gene matches: 4. CDR3 region: CASSLGQDGYTF. The CDR3 DNA follows: TGTGCCAGCAGCCTAGGACAGGATGGCTACACCTTC.

V and J are TRBV7-3 and TRBJ2-2; TRBD2 aligns across 9 bases. The CDR3 runs to 19 residues. V was clipped by 5 bases and J by 5 bases; unmatched bases: 18. Germline CDR1 and CDR2: SGHTA and FQGTGA. The chain's CDR3 is CASSRLPTAGGRGTGELFF. CDR3 DNA: TGTGCCAGCAGCCGCTTACCGACAGCGGGAGGTCGTGGAACCGGGGAGCTGTTTTTT.

The V gene is TRBV7-9, the J gene TRBJ2-5; D remains unclear. The CDR3 consists of 12 residues. CDR1 SEHNR and CDR2 FQNEAQ come from the germline V gene (reference sequence). With 2 bases removed from V and 5 bases from J, the gap between germline ends came to 6 bases. The CDR3 here is CASSLRPETQYF. The CDR3 region has the DNA TGTGCCAGCAGCTTAAGACCTGAGACCCAGTACTTC.

This clone is termed medium-sized. The chain employs TRBV7-6 and TRBJ2-1; D uncertain. The CDR3 contains 15 residues. Trimming removed 1 base at V and 0 bases at J, with 7 bases between. Germline lookup yields CDR1 SGHVS and CDR2 FNYEAQ. The CDR3 sequence: CASSLGPSSYNEQFF. DNA for the CDR3: TGTGCCAGCAGCTTAGGACCGAGCTCCTACAATGAGCAGTTCTTC.

The chain carries TRBV28 and TRBJ1-2; no reliable D call. V was cut by 8 bases and J by 7 bases, with 8 bases left in between. Germline CDR1 is MDHEN and CDR2 is SYDVKM. This CDR3 contains 10 residues. CDR3 nucleotide sequence: TGTGCCAGCCGCAAGGGTGGCTACACCTTC. Translation gives CASRKGGYTF.

V is TRBV7-6 and J is TRBJ2-1; D is unclear. Germline loops: CDR1 SGHVS, CDR2 FNYEAQ. V was clipped by 1 base and J by 1 base, with 8 bases between them. The CDR3 is 15 amino acids. The CDR3 sequence: CASSLGAPSYNEQFF. The CDR3 DNA is TGTGCCAGCAGCTTAGGAGCCCCTTCCTACAATGAGCAGTTCTTC.

J is TRBJ2-5 and V is TRBV30; tentative D call: TRBD2 (6 bases). V dropped 2 bases and J dropped 4 bases, with 17 bases sitting between them. Germline loops: CDR1 GTSNPN, CDR2 SVGIG (reference sequence). The length of the CDR3 is 15 residues. In nucleotides, the CDR3 is TGTGCCTGGAGTCGGGGGACTGGAGGCGGAGAGACCCAGTACTTC. This translates into CAWSRGTGGGETQYF.

The chain is built from TRBV10-3 and TRBJ2-1, with 8 bases that match TRBD2. This CDR3 is built from 15 residues. Germline CDR1 is ENHRY and CDR2 is SYGVKD. J was trimmed by 7 bases and V by 6 bases; bases with no gene match: 11. Written as DNA, the CDR3 is TGTGCCATCAGCCTAAATAGCGGGATTGATAATGAGCAGTTCTTC. Encoded protein: CAISLNSGIDNEQFF.

This clone was seen a single time. The rearrangement links TRBV23-1 to TRBJ2-3; D perhaps matches TRBD1 (6 bases). TRBV23-1 is assigned to the ORF class and has an uncertain function. The CDR3 contains 16 residues. V dropped 0 bases and J dropped 2 bases, with 12 bases sitting between them. CDR3: CASSQSTGHDTDTQYF. Here the CDR3 DNA reads TGCGCCAGCAGTCAATCGACGGGACACGACACAGATACGCAGTATTTT.